This T cell receptor (beta chain) emerged from a study of Graves' ophthalmopathy and Graves' hyperthyroidism listed by TCRdb under 2018. For the wider study: Hyperthyroidism was considered stable if no progression to ophthalmopathy occurred within 18 months of follow-up. To tell Graves' ophthalmopathy apart from Graves' hyperthyroidism, and to predict which patients would progress to ophthalmopathy, the study relied on TCR beta repertoire signatures. In total, 135 blood samples were TCR-sequenced: fewer than 50 ophthalmopathy, over 70 hyperthyroidism and some 17 hyperthyroidism-to-ophthalmopathy patients. A discovery set of about a hundred patients (around 44 ophthalmopathy, 60 or so stable hyperthyroidism) was enrolled to explore V-J signatures distinguishing ophthalmopathy from hyperthyroidism. The independent validation cohort included 18 to 20 hyperthyroidism patients plus 17 patients who later progressed from hyperthyroidism to ophthalmopathy. In over 5 hyperthyroidism patients, the T-cell repertoire of thyroid tissue was compared with the T-cell repertoire of blood. Following sampling, methimazole starting at 30 mg daily was administered to hyperthyroidism patients, and high-dose intravenous methylprednisolone was administered to ophthalmopathy patients.

For repertoire sequencing, the TCR beta CDR3 regions were amplified from RNA transcripts. The first round was an RT-PCR using HTBI primers with the Qiagen OneStep RT-PCR kit, and this first round was followed by a second-round multiplex PCR, then size selection and purification. The libraries underwent paired-end sequencing with 100 bp reads on an Illumina HiSeq2000. Per the source publication's procedure: SOAPnuke was used to process the reads, throwing out any read that had adapters, had uncalled bases, had a mean Phred below 15, or lacked an exact constant-primer or identifier match. High-quality paired reads were merged with COPE v1.2.5. Each unique nucleotide sequence was treated as a clonotype, and MiTCR v1.1 was used to align the clonotypes to the IMGT TRB V, D and J references. The analysis was limited to V-J combinations with a frequency above 0.0001, which together covered 99.2% of repertoires. A TCR clonal expansion and chaos score per V-J combination was defined as the ratio of F50 clonal expansion to chaos observed in the TCRdist matrix. Welch's t-statistics and random forest were used to reduce features to over ten V-J combinations, which were fed into a naive Bayes classifier. The similarity between thyroid and blood repertoires was quantified using the Morisita-Horn index. TCRdb redid the processing of the public reads, applying fastp at Q25 and MiXCR, and retained in-frame beta chains. For every CDR3 protein sequence, its rows merge into one entry that carries the most common genes and DNA. The V and J calls and clone size come from TCRdb's table, not from the authors' own analysis. This sample has 500,000 to 700,000 distinct CDR3 sequences in its table, and 39% of those were observed once. Of the sample, 3.5% to 5% is held by the ten largest clones.

Patients with hyperthyroidism were aged 18 to 65 years, had been newly diagnosed, and had a disease duration of less than 2 months. Patients were excluded if they had other autoimmune diseases, uncontrolled infections, pregnancy or lactation. Clinical symptoms, serum thyroxine, TRAb, thyroid ultrasound and orbital computed tomography formed the basis of the diagnosis. Total RNA was extracted using Trizol reagent, and RNA quality was checked on an Agilent 2100 Bioanalyzer. About this clonotype itself: Its antigen target is currently unknown. Base qualities are not at hand, and no much larger clone is one base apart.

General conclusions and limits of the study: In validation, the model predicted ophthalmopathy progression with about 71% sensitivity and 72.22% specificity; fewer than 15 predicted patients were CT-confirmed with GO in a median of about 7.1 months. Most of the expanded thyroid clonotypes with a frequency above 0.001 were also detected in blood, and it was suggested that the thyroid immune response may be reflected by blood repertoires. In cross-validation, the 13-signature model distinguished ophthalmopathy from stable hyperthyroidism with about 90% sensitivity and about 84% specificity, and in the test set the corresponding values were roughly 80% and 76%. Sample size was not statistically predetermined, and group allocation was not concealed from the investigators.

Cut back by 8 bases and 7 bases, the V and J ends lie 20 bases apart. Its CDR3 holds 13 amino acids, cysteine through phenylalanine. Here the CDR3 DNA is all that survives: 39 bases in frame from base 1. The germline V gene supplies CDR1 SQVTM and CDR2 ANQGSEA. The sequencing sample was made of peripheral blood or thyroid tissue (not recorded which). This sequence originates from an adult man with Graves' hyperthyroidism. The V and J segments used are TRBV29-1 and TRBJ1-1; a tentative D call is TRBD1 (6 bases match). The CDR3 reads CSSRETGDNEAFF. In nucleotide form, the sequence is TGCAGCAGCCGTGAAACGGGGGACAATGAAGCTTTCTTT. When the CDR3 is completed using the reference TRBV29-1 and TRBJ1-1 genes on either side, the full variable domain is SAVISQKPSRDICQRGTSLTIQCQVDSQVTMMFWYRQQPGQSLTLIATANQGSEATYESGFVIDKFPISRPNLTFSTLTVSNMSPEDSSIYLCSSRETGDNEAFFGQGTRLTVV.